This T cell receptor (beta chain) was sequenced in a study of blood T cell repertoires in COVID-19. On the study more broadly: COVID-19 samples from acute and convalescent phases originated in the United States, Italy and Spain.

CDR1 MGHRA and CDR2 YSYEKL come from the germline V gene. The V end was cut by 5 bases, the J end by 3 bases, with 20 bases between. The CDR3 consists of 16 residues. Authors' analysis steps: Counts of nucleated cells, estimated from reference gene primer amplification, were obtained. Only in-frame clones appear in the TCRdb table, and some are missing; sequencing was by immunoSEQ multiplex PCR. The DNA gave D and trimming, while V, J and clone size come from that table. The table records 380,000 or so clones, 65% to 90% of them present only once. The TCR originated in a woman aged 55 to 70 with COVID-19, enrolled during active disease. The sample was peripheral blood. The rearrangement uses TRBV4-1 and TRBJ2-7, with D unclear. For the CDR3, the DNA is TGCGCCAGCAGCTTGCTCTTTGGAACAGAACTCTACGAGCAGTACTTC. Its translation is CASSLLFGTELYEQYF.